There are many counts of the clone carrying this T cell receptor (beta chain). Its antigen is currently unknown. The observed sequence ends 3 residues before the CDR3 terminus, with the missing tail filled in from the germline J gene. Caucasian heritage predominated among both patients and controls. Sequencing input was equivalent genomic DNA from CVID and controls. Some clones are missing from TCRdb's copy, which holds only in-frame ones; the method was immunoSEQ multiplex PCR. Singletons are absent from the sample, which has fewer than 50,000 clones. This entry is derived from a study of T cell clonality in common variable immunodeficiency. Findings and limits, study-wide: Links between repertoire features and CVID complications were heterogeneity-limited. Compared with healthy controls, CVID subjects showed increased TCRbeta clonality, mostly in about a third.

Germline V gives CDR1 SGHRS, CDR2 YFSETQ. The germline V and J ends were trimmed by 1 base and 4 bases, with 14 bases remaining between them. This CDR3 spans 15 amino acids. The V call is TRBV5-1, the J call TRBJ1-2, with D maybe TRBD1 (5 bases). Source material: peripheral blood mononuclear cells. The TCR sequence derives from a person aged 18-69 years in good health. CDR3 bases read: TGCGCCAGCAGCTTGACGTCAGGGAGAGTCTATGGC. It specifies CASSLTSGRVYG. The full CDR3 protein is CASSLTSGRVYGYTF.